The 21 T cell receptor beta chains presented below share a single source sample, sequenced in a study of regulatory T cells in long-lasting Graves disease. Time point: persistent/refractory GD, antithyroid drugs over 5 years with positive TRAb. Construction of the TCR library relied on RNA isolated from PBMCs. According to the study, TCR beta libraries were built with iRepertoire HTBI primers and CDR3-region Arm-PCR. From the multiplex PCR reads, TCRdb called clonotypes with MiXCR, one entry per CDR3 protein. The sample holds around 450,000 distinct CDR3 sequences, around a fifth seen once. Sequencing was performed on peripheral blood mononuclear cells (PBMCs), taken when the disease was refractory, from a patient treated with antithyroid drugs. The receptors here all came from a female donor with Graves disease.

J is TRBJ2-5 and V is TRBV7-9; D remains unclear. This CDR3 has 11 amino acids. Germline values: CDR1 SEHNR, CDR2 FQNEAQ (reference sequence). V lost 5 bases and J lost 4, with 5 bases in between. The CDR3 DNA is TGTGCCAGCAGCCAGCCAGAGACCCAGTACTTC. It is translated as CASSQPETQYF.

The chain combines TRBV4-1 with TRBJ1-4; the D is unclear. CDR1 is MGHRA and CDR2 is YSYEKL in the germline V gene. This CDR3 comprises 12 residues. Trimming took off 3 bases at V and 8 bases at J, with 7 bases between the two ends. In nucleotides, the CDR3 is TGCGCCAGCAGCCACATCGGGGAAAAACTGTTTTTT. This encodes CASSHIGEKLFF.

About this clonotype itself: One end of the junction varies from germline; a read error may be responsible. V and J are TRBV28 and TRBJ1-2, with 9 nucleotides matching TRBD1. The CDR3 covers 16 residues. Germline assignment: CDR1 MDHEN and CDR2 SYDVKM. The CDR3 region is CASSSGQGLFNYGYAF. In DNA form, the CDR3 reads TGTGCCAGCAGCTCCGGACAGGGGTTGTTTAACTATGGCTACGCCTTC.

This chain connects TRBV11-2 to TRBJ2-3; D is perhaps TRBD1 (5 bases). The V gene's germline CDR1 is SGHAT and CDR2 FQNNGV. V was clipped by 4 bases and J by 4 bases, with 12 bases between them. CDR3 size: 14 residues. CDR3 residues: CASSWGRPPDTQYF. CDR3 nucleotide sequence: TGTGCCAGCAGCTGGGGCCGTCCCCCAGATACGCAGTATTTT.

The chain uses TRBV12-3 or TRBV12-4 and TRBJ1-6; D not certain. V was pared by 6 bases and J by 8 bases, with 14 bases between. The CDR3 is 14 amino acids. CDR3 coding DNA: TGTGCCAGCAGAAGGAATTCGCTGGATTCACCCCTCCACTTT. This codes for CASRRNSLDSPLHF.

A few counts support this clonotype. V is TRBV6-5 and J is TRBJ2-4; D unclear. This CDR3 has 17 residues. Germline-derived CDR1 and CDR2 are MNHEY and SVGAGI. V lost 2 bases to trimming and J lost 0 bases, with 14 bases between them. CDR3 in amino acids: CASSYRASRLAKNIQYF. CDR3 sequence (DNA): TGTGCCAGCAGTTACCGGGCATCTCGACTAGCCAAAAACATTCAGTACTTC.

V usage is TRBV5-6 and J usage is TRBJ2-5, with 10 bases lining up with TRBD1. Germline V gives CDR1 SGHDT, CDR2 YYEEEE. This CDR3 is built from 17 residues. V gave up 1 base and J gave up 9 bases; unmatched junction bases: 15. CDR3 loop: CASSLYREKGQGLAQYF. The CDR3 region has the DNA TGTGCCAGCAGCTTGTATAGAGAAAAGGGACAGGGGCTCGCCCAGTACTTC.

This clonotype was detected ten times or more. This rearrangement joins TRBV9 to TRBJ2-5; D possibly corresponds to TRBD1 (5 bases). The V end lost 0 bases, the J end lost 0 bases, and 6 bases lay between the germline ends. The CDR3 length is 14 residues. Looked up from germline, CDR1 is SGDLS and CDR2 is YYNGEE. CDR3: CASSVGQNQETQYF. Written as DNA, the CDR3 is TGTGCCAGCAGCGTAGGACAGAACCAAGAGACCCAGTACTTC.

This chain connects TRBV27 to TRBJ2-1; D may be TRBD2 (6 bases). The CDR3 covers 16 residues. V lost 6 bases and J lost 5, with 20 bases in between. Germline loops: CDR1 MNHEY, CDR2 SMNVEV (reference sequence). As DNA, the CDR3 is TGTGCCAGCAGCCACAGGCTAGCGCAAGGGAACAATGAGCAGTTCTTC. Residues: CASSHRLAQGNNEQFF.

This clonotype was detected many times. The chain links TRBV2 to TRBJ2-7; D might be TRBD1 or TRBD2, each matching 5 bases. CDR1 and CDR2 (germline): SNHLY, FYNNEI. This CDR3 region has 13 residues. The V and J ends lost 3 bases and 4 bases respectively, with 10 bases between them. The CDR3 bases are TGTGCCAGCAGTGATGGGACCGGTTACGAGCAGTACTTC. Amino acids: CASSDGTGYEQYF.

This clonotype was counted many times. This chain connects TRBV7-2 to TRBJ2-5; TRBD2 matches 10 bases. CDR3 length equals 15 residues. Germline V gives CDR1 SGHTA, CDR2 FQGNSA. After removal of 5 bases from V and 4 bases from J, the junction contained 7 bases not matched to a gene. The CDR3 DNA is TGTGCCAGCAGCGCCGGGCTAGCGGGAGTAGAGACCCAGTACTTC. It encodes CASSAGLAGVETQYF. Full variable domain (rest looked up from reference TRBV7-2 and TRBJ2-5): GAGVSQSPSNKVTEKGKDVELRCDPISGHTALYWYRQSLGQGLEFLIYFQGNSAPDKSGLPSDRFSAERTGGSVSTLTIQRTQQEDSAVYLCASSAGLAGVETQYFGPGTRLLVL.

A few counts support this clonotype. The J gene is TRBJ1-1, the V gene TRBV19; D unclear. The germline gives CDR1 LNHDA, CDR2 SQIVND (reference sequence). The CDR3 is 12 amino acids. Between the trimmed V and J ends, which lost 3 bases and 8 bases, there was a span of 10 bases. The CDR3: CASSIRAGEAFF. Here the CDR3 DNA reads TGTGCCAGTAGTATCCGAGCGGGAGAAGCTTTCTTT.

A few counts support this clonotype. The chain joins TRBV19 to TRBJ2-2, with D unclear. V shed 5 bases and J shed 4 bases, with 14 bases lying between them. CDR1 is LNHDA, CDR2 SQIVND, per germline (reference sequence). This CDR3 is built from 15 residues. CDR3 region: CASSAANKFTGELFF. CDR3 nucleotides: TGTGCCAGTAGTGCAGCAAACAAGTTCACCGGGGAGCTGTTTTTT.

This clonotype has more than one count but fewer than ten. The chain joins TRBV28 to TRBJ1-5; D unresolved. The CDR3 covers 14 residues. Germline CDR1 reads MDHEN; CDR2 reads SYDVKM. Trimming pared 10 bases from V and 3 bases from J, leaving 16 bases between. The CDR3 reads CATNLKLYNQPQHF. CDR3 in DNA: TGTGCCACCAACTTAAAGCTCTACAATCAGCCCCAGCATTTT.

This clonotype was counted many times. J is TRBJ2-5 and V is TRBV7-2; a weak D match, TRBD2 (5 bases). This CDR3 region has 14 residues. The V gene's germline CDR1 is SGHTA and CDR2 FQGNSA. V dropped 4 bases and J dropped 3 bases, with 12 bases sitting between them. The CDR3 DNA reads TGTGCCAGCAGCTCCCGGTGGGGAGAAGAGACCCAGTACTTC. Its protein is CASSSRWGEETQYF.

In this sample, this clonotype turned up many times. The chain recombines TRBV12-3 or TRBV12-4 with TRBJ2-3, with D uncertain. CDR3 size: 13 residues. V was clipped by 6 bases and J by 6 bases, with 13 bases between them. The CDR3 protein is CASSRRTHDTQYF. The CDR3 DNA follows: TGTGCCAGCAGCCGACGGACCCACGATACGCAGTATTTT.

The chain uses TRBV19 and TRBJ2-4; D is perhaps TRBD2 (6 bases). Trimming removed 5 bases at V and 6 bases at J, with 20 bases between. CDR3 length equals 16 residues. Looked up from germline, CDR1 is LNHDA and CDR2 is SQIVND (reference sequence). The DNA of the CDR3 is TGTGCCAGTAGTGCGGCGCGGGGTGCCATTCGAAACATTCAGTACTTC. It encodes CASSAARGAIRNIQYF. Full variable domain (outside the CDR3, taken from reference TRBV19 and TRBJ2-4): DGGITQSPKYLFRKEGQNVTLSCEQNLNHDAMYWYRQDPGQGLRLIYYSQIVNDFQKGDIAEGYSVSREKKESFPLTVTSAQKNPTAFYLCASSAARGAIRNIQYFGAGTRLSVL.

This clonotype was counted at least ten times. J is TRBJ1-2 and V is TRBV28, with D possibly TRBD1 on 6 matching bases. This CDR3 comprises 13 residues. Trimming removed 6 bases at V and 4 bases at J, with 12 bases between. Germline V gene data show CDR1 as MDHEN and CDR2 as SYDVKM. CDR3 coding DNA: TGTGCCAGCAGCCTCGGACAGATCTATGGCTACACCTTC. Protein product: CASSLGQIYGYTF.

This chain links TRBV7-9 with TRBJ2-7, with 12 bases identical to TRBD2. Trimming at V came to 3 bases and at J to 3 bases, leaving 3 bases not matched to a gene. This CDR3 spans 15 amino acids. Germline V lookup: CDR1 SEHNR, CDR2 FQNEAQ (reference sequence). The CDR3 nucleotides read TGTGCCAGCAGCTTTCTAGCGGGGGGGATCTACGAGCAGTACTTC. Residues: CASSFLAGGIYEQYF.

This chain connects TRBV27 to TRBJ1-5; TRBD1 might be the D (6 bases). The CDR3 covers 14 residues. V lost 0 bases and J 6 bases, leaving 9 bases between the germline ends. Germline V CDR1 and CDR2: MNHEY, SMNVEV (reference sequence). The CDR3 nucleotides read TGTGCCAGCAGTTTATCTACAGGGCTTCAGCCCCAGCATTTT. Translated: CASSLSTGLQPQHF.

This clonotype was counted many times. The V call is TRBV2, the J call TRBJ2-7; 8 bases agree with TRBD1. V shed 4 bases and J 4 bases; nucleotides not matched to a gene: 6. CDR1 SNHLY and CDR2 FYNNEI come from the germline V gene. CDR3 length: 14 residues. CDR3 nucleotides: TGTGCCAGCAGTGCTCGGACAGGGACATACGAGCAGTACTTC. This encodes CASSARTGTYEQYF.